This is a list of T cell receptor beta chains from one sample in a study of coeliac disease. Only in-frame clones appear in the TCRdb table, and some are missing; sequencing was by immunoSEQ multiplex PCR. The sample lists 2,700 or so clones, 50% to 60% seen once, with more than 15% in the top ten. Sequenced material: intraepithelial lymphocytes from the gut. These receptors came from a man aged 55 to 70 with celiac disease on a gluten-free diet. CDR3s include the opening cysteine and the closing phenylalanine or tryptophan. The order of the fields is D gene, clone size, V gene, J gene, CDR3 DNA, CDR3 protein. The D gene is left open where the match is weak. Not every row has a clone size; where given, it reads once, few, many or a size class.

>NA|NA|TRBV6-5|TRBJ1-1
TGTGCCAGCAGTCGACAGAACACTGAAGCTTTCTTT
CASSRQNTEAFF
>NA|NA|TRBV19|TRBJ2-3
TGTGCCAGTAGTACCCCCGATTGGGGAGGAACAGATACGCAGTATTTT
CASSTPDWGGTDTQYF
>NA|NA|TRBV2|TRBJ2-1
TGTGCCAGCAGTGAACTGGGAGCGATATTGGCTGAGTCCTCCTACAATGAGCAGTTCTTC
CASSELGAILAESSYNEQFF
>TRBD1|NA|TRBV9|TRBJ1-3
TGTGCCAGCAGCGACGGACAGGGATCCGGAAACACCATATATTTT
CASSDGQGSGNTIYF
>NA|large|TRBV6-6|TRBJ2-1
TGTGCCAGCAGTTTGAGTGTCGGGGAGCAGTTCTTC
CASSLSVGEQFF
>TRBD1|medium-sized|TRBV4-3|TRBJ1-1
TGCGCCAGCAGCCAAGATTTGGGACAGTTGAACACTGAAGCTTTCTTT
CASSQDLGQLNTEAFF
>TRBD1|NA|TRBV19|TRBJ1-2
TGTGCCAGTAGCCCACACAGGGGGCGAGACTATGGCTACACCTTC
CASSPHRGRDYGYTF
>TRBD2|few|TRBV6-1|TRBJ2-6
TGTGCCAGCAGGCGGGGGGTAGGTGGGGCCAACGTCCTGACTTTC
CASRRGVGGANVLTF
>NA|NA|TRBV30|TRBJ2-3
TGTGCCTGGAGTCTCTCGGTGGATACGCAGTATTTT
CAWSLSVDTQYF
>NA|NA|TRBV4-3|TRBJ2-5
TGCGCCAGCAGCCAAGGTAATGGTGGAGGGACCGAGACCCAGTACTTC
CASSQGNGGGTETQYF
>NA|NA|TRBV7-9|TRBJ1-5
TGTGCCAGCAGCTGGGAGTCCGATTATCAGCCCCAGCATTTT
CASSWESDYQPQHF
>NA|medium-sized|TRBV6-1|TRBJ1-5
TGTGCCAGCAGTGCCGAGGGAAATCAGCCCCAGCATTTT
CASSAEGNQPQHF
>NA|few|TRBV27|TRBJ2-7
TGTGCCAGCAGACGCCGAGGGGAGGTTTCCTACGAGCAGTACTTC
CASRRRGEVSYEQYF
>NA|NA|TRBV7-2|TRBJ2-5
TGTGCCAGCAGTATAGGAGAAGCGGCCCAAGAGACCCAGTACTTC
CASSIGEAAQETQYF
>TRBD1|NA|TRBV5-1|TRBJ2-7
TGCGCCAGCAGCTCCGGACAGGGGGTTACTTTCGAATCGGGATTGGGGTCAGGTGAGCAGTACTTC
CASSSGQGVTFESGLGSGEQYF
>NA|NA|TRBV19|TRBJ1-5
TGTGCCAGTAGTATAGATCGGGATCCCCGTAGTCAGCCCCAGCATTTT
CASSIDRDPRSQPQHF
>NA|NA|TRBV5-1|TRBJ2-6
TGCGCCAGCAGCTTCGGAGGGAGCGATGGGGCCAACGTCCTGACTTTC
CASSFGGSDGANVLTF
>TRBD1|few|TRBV19|TRBJ2-5
TGTGCCAGTAGTGTGGACAGGGAAGAGACCCAGTACTTC
CASSVDREETQYF
>TRBD2|NA|TRBV4-1|TRBJ2-3
TGCGCCAGCAGCCAAGAGAGTCTAAGGGCTAGCGGGGGCACAGATACGCAGTATTTT
CASSQESLRASGGTDTQYF
>NA|NA|TRBV14|TRBJ2-3
TGTGCCAGCAGCCCCCTCCTCTCTCCCACAGATACGCAGTATTTT
CASSPLLSPTDTQYF
>NA|few|TRBV5-4|TRBJ1-1
TGTGCCAGCAGCTCGACACGGAACACTGAAGCTTTCTTT
CASSSTRNTEAFF
>TRBD1|few|TRBV6-1|TRBJ1-1
TGTGCCAGCAAGGACAGGGAGGCCACTGAAGCTTTCTTT
CASKDREATEAFF
>NA|NA|TRBV2|TRBJ2-7
TGTGCCAGGGGGGGGACACGCGCCTACGAGCAGTACTTC
CARGGTRAYEQYF
>TRBD2|few|TRBV23-1|TRBJ2-1
TGCGCCAGCAGTCGATATAGCGGGGGGCAAGTCTGTCTTCCCTACAATGAGCAGTTCTTC
CASSRYSGGQVCLPYNEQFF
>NA|NA|TRBV19|TRBJ1-5
TGTGCCAGTAGTATCTCGGGAGGGTCACAAAATCAGCCCCAGCATTTT
CASSISGGSQNQPQHF
>TRBD1|NA|TRBV7-3|TRBJ1-2
TGTGCCAGCAGCTCCGGGACAGGCGATAACTATGGCTACACCTTC
CASSSGTGDNYGYTF
>NA|NA|TRBV5-6|TRBJ2-5
TGTGCCAGCAGCTTGGGTAGGGCGAGCGGGACCCAGTACTTC
CASSLGRASGTQYF
>TRBD2|few|TRBV19|TRBJ2-1
TGTGCCAGTAGTATACCGGGACTAAACAATGAGCAGTTCTTC
CASSIPGLNNEQFF
>TRBD1|NA|TRBV27|TRBJ1-2
TGTGCCAGCAGTCCATCATCACAGGGGGATTATGGCTACACCTTC
CASSPSSQGDYGYTF
>NA|NA|TRBV10-3|TRBJ2-2
TGTGCCATCAGTGAGTCCTCAGCGACCCCCGGGGAGCTGTTTTTT
CAISESSATPGELFF
>NA|NA|TRBV19|TRBJ2-2
TGTGCCAGTAGTATGTCCTCGAACACCGGGGAGCTGTTTTTT
CASSMSSNTGELFF
>NA|few|TRBV7-7|TRBJ2-3
TGTGCCAGCAGCCGATCCGCAGGGTCAGATACGCAGTATTTT
CASSRSAGSDTQYF
>NA|few|TRBV7-8|TRBJ2-1
TGTGCCAGCAGCTTAGTTTTAGGGACACACGTCTACGAGGCGAGGTTCAATGAGCAGTTCTTC
CASSLVLGTHVYEARFNEQFF
>NA|few|TRBV19|TRBJ2-1
TGTGCCAGTAGTCCGGGAGCTAACTACAATGAGCAGTTCTTC
CASSPGANYNEQFF
>NA|NA|TRBV9|TRBJ2-1
TGTGCCAGCAGCGTAGAGGGGGACTACTACAATGAGCAGTTCTTC
CASSVEGDYYNEQFF
>NA|NA|TRBV30|TRBJ2-7
TGTGCCTGGAGTGTACTGCAGGGAAGGTCCTACGAGCAGTACTTC
CAWSVLQGRSYEQYF
>NA|few|TRBV10-3|TRBJ1-1
TGTGCCATCAGTGAAAATGAGAAAGCTTTCTTT
CAISENEKAFF
>NA|NA|TRBV28|TRBJ1-2
TGTGCCAGCAGTTTCCCGGGGGAGACGAACTATGGCTACACCTTC
CASSFPGETNYGYTF
>TRBD2|few|TRBV9|TRBJ2-5
TGTGCCAGCAGCGTACTAGCGGGGAAAGAGACCCAGTACTTC
CASSVLAGKETQYF
>NA|few|TRBV7-2|TRBJ1-1
TGTGCCAGCAGCTTAGCCGCGGGTTTAGCTTTCTTT
CASSLAAGLAFF
>TRBD2|NA|TRBV7-3|TRBJ2-3
TGTGCCAGCAGCTTAACTAGCGGGGAAGTAGATACGCAGTATTTT
CASSLTSGEVDTQYF
>TRBD1|once|TRBV7-4|TRBJ2-5
TGTGCCAGCAGCTTCTGGACAGGGAACCAAGAGACCCAGTACTTC
CASSFWTGNQETQYF
>TRBD1|few|TRBV7-4|TRBJ2-2
TGTGCCAGCAGCCAGCGGACAGGGGGACAATCGAACACCGGGGAGCTGTTTTTT
CASSQRTGGQSNTGELFF
>TRBD2|NA|TRBV7-2|TRBJ2-1
TGTGCCAGCAGCTCCCTAGCGGGAGGGATTTTTGAGCAGTTCTTC
CASSSLAGGIFEQFF
>NA|NA|TRBV5-5|TRBJ1-2
TGTGCCAGCAGCCGGGGGGAGGGTCTTGGCTACACCTTC
CASSRGEGLGYTF
>NA|once|TRBV18|TRBJ2-7
TGTGCCAGCTCACCATCCGGAGCGGGGGCCAGGGGGGAGCAGTACTTC
CASSPSGAGARGEQYF
>NA|NA|TRBV27|TRBJ2-1
TGTGCCAGCAGTTTATCGCGGTTCGCCGGGACTTACAATGAGCAGTTCTTC
CASSLSRFAGTYNEQFF
>TRBD1|NA|TRBV5-5|TRBJ1-1
TGTGCCAGCAGCTTGGAGACAGGGGTCGGCACTGAAGCTTTCTTT
CASSLETGVGTEAFF
>NA|NA|TRBV18|TRBJ1-1
TGTGCCAGCTCACCAGGGAGTACGGTCTCTGAAGCTTTCTTT
CASSPGSTVSEAFF